This TCR beta chain was retrieved from a study of blood T cells in healthy people across ages (dated by TCRdb to the mid-2010s). For the study in its entirety: In model experiments, roughly one uniquely barcoded TCR beta cDNA molecule per two T cells was captured by template switching. Age-related changes in TCR beta repertoire diversity were measured in the study by deep sequencing normalized with unique cDNA molecular identifiers. The donors were divided into four age groups: young (average about 16 years), middle-aged (about 40), aged (approximately 62) and long-lived (82). The study analyzed two additional independent replicas of 1 million unique cDNA reads from the same blood draw for two donors, one aged 18 to 29 and one aged 80 or older. Study-wide conclusions, independent of this receptor: A strong correlation was found between observed TCR beta diversity and the percentage of naive T cells measured by flow cytometry. Estimates of total diversity based on one million sequenced T cells were considered lower bounds and underestimates. Compared with the aged group, more naive CD4+ T cells, fewer expanded clones and increased TCR diversity were shown by the long-lived group, suggesting age selection. Donor CMV infection status was unknown, potentially confounding age-related changes in expanded clonotypes. Bulk unsorted PBMC profiling prevented conclusive comparison of naive and antigen-experienced compartments. As age increased, observed TCR beta diversity per million T cells dropped in a roughly linear way, and a significant reduction was already evident by age 40.

Only a few counts were recorded for this clonotype. Which antigen it targets is not known. One base away there is no much larger clone; base qualities are not given. The approximately 41 donors, aged 6 to 90 years, were systemically healthy Caucasian individuals from Russia. Each donor gave ten milliliters of peripheral blood, drawn into EDTA-treated Vacutainer tubes. Ficoll-Paque density-gradient centrifugation was used to isolate PBMCs, with at least 7 million obtained per sample. Trizol reagent was used to extract total RNA from the PBMCs, yielding at least 5 micrograms per sample. For every donor, an aliquot of PBMCs went through flow cytometry to measure the percentages of naive CD45RAhigh/CD27high T cells. The library was built by means of 5' RACE. The data were produced on an Illumina HiSeq 2500. A second PCR of about 6 to 11 cycles was performed with a sample-barcoded 5' primer and a J-beta primer mix. A unique molecular identifier was introduced onto each TCR beta cDNA molecule by a template-switch 5' adaptor carrying 12 random nucleotides. Each sample yielded at least 2.5 million CDR3-containing paired-end reads. The Mint cDNA synthesis kit, primed by a TRBC-specific oligonucleotide, was used to synthesize first-strand cDNA from all RNA. All cDNA was treated with uracil-DNA glycosylase and then went through a first 18-cycle PCR with the universal primers M1SS and BC2_uni_R. Concerning the study's data processing: Each sample was normalized by randomly selecting 1 million high-quality reads, each carrying a distinct molecular identifier. Instead of being binned into consensus sequences, reads with shared molecular identifiers were discarded. MiTCR, set to a Q25 quality threshold and the strictest error-elimination algorithm, was used for CDR3 identification, clonotype clustering and error correction. A nonparametric unseen species model using Euler transformation provided a lower-bound estimate of total TCR beta diversity. Through fastp at Q25 and MiXCR, TCRdb rebuilt clones from the public reads, retaining in-frame beta chains. Identical CDR3 protein sequences are pooled into one entry, listed with their most common genes and DNA. TCRdb assigned the V and J calls; the authors' analysis was not used. This sample is represented by some 890,000 distinct CDR3 sequences; around 29% of them were singletons. The ten largest clones represent roughly 10% of the sample.

The CDR3 contains 14 residues, cysteine and phenylalanine counted. CDR3 DNA is the only sequence kept; it has 42 bases, read in frame from the first base. V sheds 5 bases and J sheds 0 bases, leaving 10 bases between their ends. In the germline V gene (reference sequence), CDR1 corresponds to MNHNY and CDR2 to SVGAGI. These data were also filed under a second study, of T cells of mothers and their children. As that second paper reports: Nine systemically healthy Caucasian individuals, comprising three mothers and their six children, were included as donors. cDNA synthesis used all of the extracted RNA, with about 1.5 ug of RNA in each 15 ul reaction. In the second PCR, the M1S primer added sample barcodes and 2-4 random nucleotides. More than 9 million TCR beta CDR3 reads were obtained from each mother, and some 3.3 million reads were obtained from each child. Thymic selection shapes the output of TCR recombination in a similar way in related and unrelated pairs, and inherited differences have a minor effect. Related mother-child pairs always showed normalized repertoire overlap that was slightly higher than in unrelated mother-child pairs, though the difference was never significant. No persistent microchimeric T cell clones were found, with a detection sensitivity of roughly 100 clones per million clonotypes. In the study, deep NGS was used to compare the TCR beta repertoires of mothers and children, and features distinguishing related mother-child pairs from unrelated individuals were sought. On average, the children were roughly 12 +/- 4 years old, while the mothers were approximately 40 +/- 4 years old. After adapter ligation was performed with NEBNext reagents, the libraries were sequenced on an Illumina HiSeq 2000 with 100+100 nt paired-end reads. Mother and child libraries were prepared a month apart and sequenced in separate runs to prevent cross-contamination. For each donor, somewhere between 500,000 and 2,000,000 distinct TCR beta clonotypes were identified. Naive TCR beta clonotypes were estimated from low-frequency clonotypes matched to each donor's FACS-determined naive share, without sorting.

The sequence was collected from a woman in her thirties or forties in good health. Sequenced input: blood. The receptor chain draws on TRBV6-6 and TRBJ1-1; the D gene assignment is ambiguous. The DNA sequence follows: TGTGCCAGCAGTACTCTCAACATGAACACTGAAGCTTTCTTT. Translated, it gives CASSTLNMNTEAFF.